These 18 T cell receptor beta chains were sequenced from one sample in a study of long-term antiretroviral therapy in people with HIV. They ran version v3.0 of the immunoSEQ assay at survey level. TCRdb keeps only in-frame clones here, not all; method: immunoSEQ multiplex PCR. The data show about 28,000 clones, with approximately 78% seen just once and roughly 10% held by the top ten. This specimen was unsorted PBMCs, taken 1.5 years before starting antiretroviral therapy. These receptors all stem from a young man with HIV.

V and J are TRBV28 and TRBJ1-2; no definite D call. Trimming removed 5 bases at V and 2 bases at J, with 6 bases between. CDR3 size: 12 residues. Germline assignment: CDR1 MDHEN and CDR2 SYDVKM. The CDR3 here is CASSADNYGYTF. DNA for the CDR3: TGTGCCAGCAGTGCCGACAACTATGGCTACACCTTC.

The V call is TRBV19, the J call TRBJ2-1, with 16 bases aligning to TRBD2. The CDR3 runs 17 residues. V dropped 4 bases and J dropped 4; count of bases not matched to a gene: 4. CDR1 LNHDA and CDR2 SQIVND come from the germline V gene (reference sequence). In nucleotides, the CDR3 is TGTGCCAGTAGTAAGGGACTAGCGGGAGGGCTTTACAATGAGCAGTTCTTC. It is translated as CASSKGLAGGLYNEQFF.

This chain connects TRBV13 to TRBJ1-2; unclear D gene. CDR3 size: 15 residues. The germline gives CDR1 PRHDT, CDR2 FYEKMQ (reference sequence). V shed 1 base and J shed 4 bases, with 13 bases lying between them. CDR3 region: CASSLVATFSYGYTF. CDR3 nucleotides: TGTGCCAGCAGCTTAGTCGCCACTTTCAGCTATGGCTACACCTTC.

The CDR3 loop reads CASRGTGSTDTQYF. The CDR3, as DNA: TGTGCCAGCAGGGGGACAGGGAGCACAGATACGCAGTATTTT. The chain combines TRBV2 with TRBJ2-3; 9 bases line up with TRBD1. After removal of 6 bases from V and 0 bases from J, the junction contained 1 base not matched to a gene. Germline V gives CDR1 SNHLY, CDR2 FYNNEI. CDR3 length: 14 residues.

This rearrangement joins TRBV6-6 to TRBJ1-4; D is perhaps TRBD1 (6 bases). Between the trimmed V and J ends, which lost 6 bases and 12 bases, there was a span of 26 bases. The CDR3 length is 16 residues. The germline V gene has CDR1 MNHNY and CDR2 SVGAGI (reference sequence). The CDR3 loop reads CASSRLGTSERGELFF. In DNA form, the CDR3 reads TGTGCCAGCAGCCGCCTCGGGACATCGGAACGCGGGGAACTGTTTTTT.

CDR3 DNA: TGCAGCGTTGAGGCCGGGACAAGAAACACTGAAGCTTTCTTT. It codes for CSVEAGTRNTEAFF. V gene TRBV29-1 combines with J gene TRBJ1-1, with D possibly matching TRBD1 (6 bases). Trimming took 3 bases from V and 2 from J, leaving 13 bases between them. The CDR3 has 14 amino acids. CDR1 SQVTM and CDR2 ANQGSEA come from the germline V gene.

The chain joins TRBV2 to TRBJ2-2, with D perhaps matching TRBD1 (6 bases). The CDR3 contains 13 residues. With 4 bases removed from V and 9 bases from J, the gap between germline ends came to 12 bases. The germline gives CDR1 SNHLY, CDR2 FYNNEI. The CDR3 reads CASSVGARRELFF. The CDR3 DNA follows: TGTGCCAGCAGTGTGGGGGCGAGAAGGGAGCTGTTTTTT.

The chain recombines TRBV25-1 with TRBJ2-5; D is unclear. The CDR3 extends over 13 amino acids. CDR1 and CDR2 (germline): MGHDK, SYGVNS. Trimming stripped 9 bases from V and 6 bases from J, with 17 bases between. The CDR3 loop is CARACRRGKTQYF. CDR3 nucleotides: TGTGCCAGGGCCTGTAGGAGAGGAAAGACCCAGTACTTC.

This chain connects TRBV2 to TRBJ1-2, with no clear D. Germline-derived CDR1 and CDR2 are SNHLY and FYNNEI. The CDR3 is 18 amino acids. V was pared by 8 bases and J by 5 bases, with 30 bases between. The CDR3 spells CASLSKLASSGGRYGYTF. CDR3 in DNA: TGTGCCAGCCTCTCTAAGTTGGCATCCTCCGGCGGGAGGTATGGCTACACCTTC. Complete variable domain (other parts from reference TRBV2 and TRBJ1-2): EPEVTQTPSHQVTQMGQEVILRCVPISNHLYFYWYRQILGQKVEFLVSFYNNEISEKSEIFDDQFSVERPDGSNFTLKIRSTKLEDSAMYFCASLSKLASSGGRYGYTFGSGTRLTVV.

The chain recombines TRBV7-2 with TRBJ2-3, with 8 bases fitting TRBD2. The CDR3 runs 17 residues. Germline CDR1 reads SGHTA; CDR2 reads FQGNSA. With 2 bases clipped from V and 2 bases from J, the junction kept 9 bases outside the gene matches. The CDR3 nucleotides read TGTGCCAGCAGCTTACCTACAACTAGCGGCCCCACAGATACGCAGTATTTT. Residues: CASSLPTTSGPTDTQYF.

The chain uses TRBV15 and TRBJ2-3, with 8 bases aligning to TRBD1. CDR1 is LNHNV and CDR2 is YYDKDF in the germline V gene (reference sequence). Trimming at V came to 1 base and at J to 3 bases, leaving 12 bases not matched to a gene. The CDR3 has 18 residues. The CDR3 loop is CATSRVRTGRKATDTQYF. The CDR3 coding sequence is TGTGCCACCAGCAGAGTTAGGACAGGGCGAAAGGCGACAGATACGCAGTATTTT.

The chain has TRBV6-1 and TRBJ2-7, with D hard to call. V lost 1 base to trimming and J lost 4 bases, with 2 bases between them. Germline CDR1 MNHNS, CDR2 SASEGT. The CDR3 is 11 residues long. The CDR3 sequence: CASSEGYEQYF. In DNA form, the CDR3 reads TGTGCCAGCAGTGAAGGGTACGAGCAGTACTTC.

The chain has TRBV19 and TRBJ1-4; 8 bases match TRBD1. Germline values: CDR1 LNHDA, CDR2 SQIVND (reference sequence). V dropped 1 base and J dropped 7; count of bases not matched to a gene: 5. This CDR3 is 15 amino acids long. The CDR3 protein is CASSIGATGGEKLFF. The CDR3 DNA is TGTGCCAGTAGTATAGGGGCAACAGGGGGTGAAAAACTGTTTTTT.

The genes are TRBV23-1 and TRBJ2-1; D is ambiguous. TRBV23-1 is identified as an open reading frame with a role that is uncertain. Trimming left V 3 bases short and J 10 bases short, with 7 bases between. CDR3 size: 11 residues. CDR3 in amino acids: CASSQGFEQFF. The DNA for the CDR3 is TGCGCCAGCAGTCAGGGTTTCGAGCAGTTCTTC.

The chain recombines TRBV5-1 with TRBJ2-7, with a tentative D call TRBD1 (5 bases). CDR1 SGHRS and CDR2 YFSETQ come from the germline V gene. The CDR3 sequence is 14 residues long. With 0 bases removed from V and 4 bases from J, the gap between germline ends came to 11 bases. This CDR3 reads CASSLGQGPYEQYF. The CDR3, as DNA: TGCGCCAGCAGCTTGGGGCAGGGCCCGTACGAGCAGTACTTC.

J is TRBJ1-5 and V is TRBV2; the match to TRBD1 covers 8 bases. Trimming removed 5 bases from V and 2 bases from J; junction bases left unmatched: 2. The CDR3 contains 14 residues. CDR1 is SNHLY and CDR2 is FYNNEI in the germline V gene. In nucleotides, the CDR3 is TGTGCCAGCAGTAAGGACAGGGGCAATCAGCCCCAGCATTTT. Protein: CASSKDRGNQPQHF.

The chain joins TRBV6-5 to TRBJ2-2; 8 bases agree with TRBD2. The CDR3 spans 15 residues. V was pared by 7 bases and J by 6 bases, with 10 bases of the junction left unmatched. Germline V lookup: CDR1 MNHEY, CDR2 SVGAGI. This chain's CDR3 is CASTRRGSGAGELFF. CDR3 coding DNA: TGTGCCAGCACTCGAAGGGGTAGCGGGGCCGGGGAGCTGTTTTTT.

This chain links TRBV19 with TRBJ1-1; no clear D gene. V shed 4 bases and J shed 1 base, with 13 bases lying between them. The CDR3 has 15 amino acids. CDR1 and CDR2 (germline): LNHDA, SQIVND (reference sequence). The DNA for the CDR3 is TGTGCCAGTAGTAGGACCCTCGGAAGGAACACTGAAGCTTTCTTT. Its translation: CASSRTLGRNTEAFF.